Sequencing of this T cell receptor (beta chain) was carried out in a study of tumor-infiltrating lymphocytes in primary liver carcinoma. From around 0.5 ug total RNA, TCR beta cDNA was generated with a primer in the constant region. A slightly modified ARM-PCR protocol with three nested multiplex PCR rounds produced these TCR beta libraries. The two initial PCR rounds, roughly 9 cycles each, used TRBV1-TRBV30 forward and C-beta reverse primers. TCRdb ran MiXCR on the multiplex PCR reads and lists one entry per CDR3 protein. Here the sample spans about 64,000 distinct CDR3 sequences, about three quarters being singletons. Unsorted bulk tissue of roughly 19-30 mg yielded co-extracted RNA and DNA. Primary liver carcinoma in the patients was surgically resected. CDR1 SGHAT and CDR2 FQNNGV come from the germline V gene. The CDR3 covers 16 residues. Study-wide results and limits: With p = 0.039, the top-250-clone fraction in tumors significantly exceeded that in blood. Only about 7-24% of top clones appeared in all five tumor regions. Tumor-adjacent and tumor-blood pairs shared a smaller degree of overlap than tumor region pairs.

Regarding this clonotype: Its specificity is unknown. The junction and the germline gene differ at one end; a read error may be behind it.

The sequenced material came from liver tumor tissue from sampling region 4. Subset indicated: tumor region T4, right-lateral pole. The chain carries TRBV11-2 and TRBJ2-6, with D perhaps given as TRBD1 or TRBD2 (5 bases each). This clonotype was obtained from a middle-aged man with primary liver carcinoma and hepatitis B virus infection. CDR3 residues: CASSLDLGAGAKILTF. The CDR3 DNA follows: TGTGCCAGCAGCTTAGATCTCGGGGCTGGGGCCAAAATCCTGACTTTT.